Shown below are 6 T cell receptor beta chains from a single sample sequenced in a study of T cell changes during pregnancy in multiple sclerosis. Only in-frame clones appear in the TCRdb table, and some are missing; sequencing was by immunoSEQ multiplex PCR. The sample lists some 74,000 clones; 85% to 95% were seen once. Source: peripheral blood, taken before pregnancy. The receptors derive from a female donor with multiple sclerosis, enrolled in a pregnancy study.

This chain links TRBV18 with TRBJ2-7; 7 nucleotides align to TRBD2. V was pared by 0 bases and J by 5 bases, with 4 bases of the junction left unmatched. Germline assignment: CDR1 KGHSH and CDR2 LQKENI. The CDR3 totals 14 residues. The CDR3 DNA reads TGTGCCAGCTCACCACCGCGGGGGTCCCACGAGCAGTACTTC. It yields the protein CASSPPRGSHEQYF.

The J gene is TRBJ2-7, the V gene TRBV7-9, with TRBD1 identical over 9 bases. Unmatched junction bases numbered 11, after V lost 1 base and J lost 4 bases. CDR1 SEHNR and CDR2 FQNEAQ come from the germline V gene (reference sequence). CDR3 length: 17 amino acids. This chain's CDR3 is CASSLGGVGDREYEQYF. The CDR3 DNA reads as TGTGCCAGCAGCTTAGGGGGCGTAGGGGACAGGGAGTACGAGCAGTACTTC.

The V gene is TRBV27, the J gene TRBJ2-5; TRBD1 matches at 7 bases. Looked up from germline, CDR1 is MNHEY and CDR2 is SMNVEV (reference sequence). The CDR3 is 15 amino acids. Trimming at V came to 2 bases and at J to 7 bases, leaving 10 bases not matched to a gene. CDR3 in amino acids: CASSLKGQVLGTQYF. The CDR3 bases are TGTGCCAGCAGTTTAAAAGGACAGGTCCTGGGGACCCAGTACTTC.

This clone was detected only once. The V gene is TRBV7-2, the J gene TRBJ2-3, with a possible D match to TRBD2 (5 bases). The CDR3 has 15 residues. Germline loops: CDR1 SGHTA, CDR2 FQGNSA. The ends were cut back, 5 bases at V and 3 bases at J, with 15 bases in the middle. The CDR3 here is CASSLSGARTDTQYF. CDR3 nucleotide sequence: TGTGCCAGCAGCCTGAGCGGAGCCCGGACAGATACGCAGTATTTT.

The chain carries TRBV10-1 and TRBJ2-5, with a tentative D call TRBD2 (5 bases). Per the germline V gene, CDR1 is WNHNN and CDR2 is SYGVQD (reference sequence). V was trimmed by 2 bases and J by 1 base, leaving 14 bases between them. The CDR3 is made up of 16 amino acids. CDR3 in amino acids: CASSEPIKRSQETQYF. The CDR3, as DNA: TGCGCCAGCAGTGAGCCAATAAAGCGGTCCCAAGAGACCCAGTACTTC.

The chain has TRBV25-1 and TRBJ2-1; TRBD2 aligns across 10 bases. This CDR3 is built from 13 residues. CDR1 and CDR2 (germline): MGHDK, SYGVNS. The junction had 6 bases not matched to a gene; V was cut back by 4 bases and J by 12 bases. The CDR3 protein is CASSGTSGLTQFF. CDR3 nucleotide sequence: TGTGCCAGCAGTGGGACTAGCGGCCTAACGCAGTTCTTC.